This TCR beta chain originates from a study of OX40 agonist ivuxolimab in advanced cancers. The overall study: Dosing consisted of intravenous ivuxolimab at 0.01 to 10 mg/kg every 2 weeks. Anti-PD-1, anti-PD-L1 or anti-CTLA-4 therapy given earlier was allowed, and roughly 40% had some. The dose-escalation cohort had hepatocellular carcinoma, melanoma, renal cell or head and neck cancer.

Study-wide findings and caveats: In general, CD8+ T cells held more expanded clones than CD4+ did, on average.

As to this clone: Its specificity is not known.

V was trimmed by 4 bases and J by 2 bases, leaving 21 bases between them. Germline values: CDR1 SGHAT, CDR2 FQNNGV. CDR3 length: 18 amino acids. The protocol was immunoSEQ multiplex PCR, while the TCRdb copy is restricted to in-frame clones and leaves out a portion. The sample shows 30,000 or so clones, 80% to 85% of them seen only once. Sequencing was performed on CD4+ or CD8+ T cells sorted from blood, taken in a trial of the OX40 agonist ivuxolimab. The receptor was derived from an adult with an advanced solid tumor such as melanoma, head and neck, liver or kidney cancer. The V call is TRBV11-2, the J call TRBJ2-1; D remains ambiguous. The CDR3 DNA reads TGTGCCAGCAGCTCCGGCCTGGATGAAGGGATTACCTACAATGAGCAGTTCTTC. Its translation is CASSSGLDEGITYNEQFF.